The 26 T cell receptor beta chains below come from one sample, sequenced in a study of cytomegalovirus exposure and HLA in healthy donors. The PCR contained 60 Vbeta and 13 Jbeta primers. Repertoires were generated with immunoSEQ multiplex PCR, while TCRdb's copy carries only in-frame clones and drops some. This table has more than 110,000 clones, under 85% appearing once. The sequencing sample was made of PBMCs. All receptors come from a man aged 18 to 29 in good health and CMV-seronegative.

This sequence joins TRBV19 and TRBJ1-4; D gene ambiguous. The V and J ends lost 5 bases and 8 bases respectively, with 12 bases between them. Germline CDR1 is LNHDA and CDR2 is SQIVND (reference sequence). This CDR3 is built from 13 residues. In nucleotides, the CDR3 is TGTGCCAGTAGTCCGGGTTCCGGGGAAAAACTGTTTTTT. Protein: CASSPGSGEKLFF.

The V and J genes are TRBV2 and TRBJ2-1, with 9 positions matching TRBD1. J gave up 6 bases and V 3 bases, and 9 bases lay outside the gene matches. Germline CDR1 SNHLY, CDR2 FYNNEI. This CDR3 spans 16 amino acids. The CDR3 DNA follows: TGTGCCAGCAGTGACGCCGGGACAGGGATTTTCAATGAGCAGTTCTTC. Its translation is CASSDAGTGIFNEQFF.

V usage is TRBV7-9 and J usage is TRBJ1-1; tentatively, D is TRBD1 (5 bases). The germline gives CDR1 SEHNR, CDR2 FQNEAQ (reference sequence). The CDR3 has 13 amino acids. Trimming took off 5 bases at V and 1 base at J, with 8 bases between the two ends. CDR3 DNA sequence: TGTGCCAGCAGCCCGACAGCGAACACTGAAGCTTTCTTT. It translates to CASSPTANTEAFF.

Points on this clone: The junction shows a germline mismatch at one end, possibly a read error. The V call is TRBV7-9, the J call TRBJ2-5; D may be TRBD2 (5 bases). Germline CDR1 and CDR2: SEHNR and FQNEAQ (reference sequence). The CDR3 has 16 residues. The CDR3 reads CSSSPGWFGERETQYF. The CDR3 DNA sequence: TGTTCCAGCAGCCCCGGATGGTTTGGGGAGAGGGAGACCCAGTACTTC.

The chain employs TRBV18 and TRBJ2-5; TRBD1 is a possible D gene (6 bases). Germline CDR1 KGHSH, CDR2 LQKENI. V lost 0 bases and J 5 bases, leaving 7 bases between the germline ends. The CDR3 spans 13 residues. Written as DNA, the CDR3 is TGTGCCAGCTCACCACCTCAGGGGGAGACCCAGTACTTC. Its protein product is CASSPPQGETQYF.

This chain links TRBV6-5 with TRBJ1-5; 7 bases are a match to TRBD1. Germline V gene data show CDR1 as MNHEY and CDR2 as SVGAGI. V lost 7 bases and J lost 11; bases outside the gene matches: 14. This CDR3 is built from 14 residues. Written as DNA, the CDR3 is TGTGCCAGCACTCCGACAGGGACATCTTCGGCCCAGCATTTT. Amino acid sequence: CASTPTGTSSAQHF.

The chain couples TRBV15 to TRBJ1-1; TRBD1 is a possible D gene (6 bases). Germline V gene data show CDR1 as LNHNV and CDR2 as YYDKDF (reference sequence). The CDR3 has 17 amino acids. V was trimmed by 0 bases and J by 3 bases, leaving 17 bases between them. The CDR3 loop is CATSRDGWGQGDTEAFF. CDR3 bases: TGTGCCACCAGCAGAGATGGGTGGGGGCAGGGAGACACTGAAGCTTTCTTT.

This clone appeared a single time. The genes are TRBV27 and TRBJ1-4; D unresolved. The ends were cut back, 2 bases at V and 0 bases at J, with 4 bases in the middle. Looked up from germline, CDR1 is MNHEY and CDR2 is SMNVEV (reference sequence). This CDR3 is built from 14 residues. DNA of the CDR3: TGTGCCAGCAGTTTACTTGCAACTAATGAAAAACTGTTTTTT. Amino acids: CASSLLATNEKLFF. Supplemented by reference TRBV27 and TRBJ1-4, the full variable domain reads EAQVTQNPRYLITVTGKKLTVTCSQNMNHEYMSWYRQDPGLGLRQIYYSMNVEVTDKGDVPEGYKVSRKEKRNFPLILESPSPNQTSLYFCASSLLATNEKLFFGSGTQLSVL.

The chain recombines TRBV4-3 with TRBJ2-5; D is uncertain. With 0 bases removed from V and 4 bases from J, the gap between germline ends came to 12 bases. Germline V gene sequence: CDR1 LGHNA, CDR2 YSLEER. This CDR3 is 15 amino acids long. CDR3 region: CASSQDLLVGETQYF. The DNA for the CDR3 is TGCGCCAGCAGCCAAGATCTGCTAGTTGGAGAGACCCAGTACTTC.

In the case of this clone: An end of the junction differs from the germline gene, which may be a read error. The chain couples TRBV6-5 to TRBJ1-4; 8 positions agree with TRBD1. This CDR3 is built from 15 residues. Germline V CDR1 and CDR2: MNHEY, SVGAGI. The CDR3 sequence is CASSYNQGANGKLFF. For the CDR3, the DNA is TGTGCCAGCAGCTACAATCAGGGGGCGAATGGAAAACTGTTTTTT.

A single count supports this clone. The chain employs TRBV5-1 and TRBJ2-7; TRBD1 matches at 9 bases. CDR1 SGHRS and CDR2 YFSETQ come from the germline V gene. V lost 1 base to trimming and J lost 0 bases; unmatched junction nucleotides: 5. CDR3 size: 16 residues. The CDR3 region has the DNA TGCGCCAGCAGCTTGTTGGGGACAGGGAGCTCCTACGAGCAGTACTTC. Encoded protein: CASSLLGTGSSYEQYF.

The chain has TRBV5-6 and TRBJ1-4, with TRBD1 identical over 7 bases. The CDR3 is 17 residues long. The V and J ends lost 4 bases and 0 bases, in that order; junction bases with no gene match: 9. Germline V gene lookup returns CDR1 SGHDT and CDR2 YYEEEE. The CDR3: CASSLGQFLATNEKLFF. The CDR3 region has the DNA TGTGCCAGCAGCCTGGGACAGTTCCTCGCAACTAATGAAAAACTGTTTTTT.

The sample holds a few counts of this clone. The chain has TRBV6-5 and TRBJ1-1; TRBD1 is a possible D gene (5 bases). The germline V gene has CDR1 MNHEY and CDR2 SVGAGI. CDR3 length: 14 amino acids. Trimming took off 6 bases at V and 1 base at J, with 12 bases between the two ends. In DNA, the CDR3 is TGTGCCAGCAGGCTCCGTCAGGGGAACACTGAAGCTTTCTTT. Translated: CASRLRQGNTEAFF.

The V call is TRBV6-6, the J call TRBJ1-4; D may be TRBD1 (6 bases). V lost 6 bases and J 5 bases, leaving 10 bases between the germline ends. The length of the CDR3 is 13 residues. CDR1 is MNHNY, CDR2 SVGAGI, per germline (reference sequence). The CDR3 is CASRVQGNEKLFF. The CDR3 DNA is TGTGCCAGCAGGGTACAGGGAAATGAAAAACTGTTTTTT.

The V call is TRBV5-1, the J call TRBJ2-7; perhaps TRBD2 as D (5 bases). V was pared by 0 bases and J by 7 bases, with 14 bases between. The CDR3 has 14 residues. CDR1 SGHRS and CDR2 YFSETQ come from the germline V gene. The CDR3 DNA is TGCGCCAGCAGCTTGGCCGGGCCAACGGGGGAGCAGTACTTC. This codes for CASSLAGPTGEQYF.

The gene calls are TRBV7-8 and TRBJ1-5; D gene unclear. This CDR3 has 16 amino acids. V was cut by 0 bases and J by 0 bases, with 9 bases left in between. CDR1 and CDR2 (germline): SGHVS, FQNEAQ. CDR3 residues: CASSLARTLSNQPQHF. As DNA, the CDR3 is TGTGCCAGCAGCTTAGCGAGGACTCTTAGCAATCAGCCCCAGCATTTT.

This chain uses TRBV30 with TRBJ1-1; D not certain. CDR1 and CDR2 from the germline V gene are GTSNPN and SVGIG (reference sequence). V lost 0 bases and J lost 0, with 8 bases in between. The CDR3 runs to 14 residues. CDR3 coding DNA: TGTGCCTGGAGTGTCGGCACTATGAACACTGAAGCTTTCTTT. This gives the protein CAWSVGTMNTEAFF.

This chain joins TRBV7-2 and TRBJ2-7, with 9 bases lining up with TRBD1. V shed 4 bases, J shed 2 bases, and the junction held 9 bases outside the gene matches. The germline V gene encodes CDR1 SGHTA and CDR2 FQGNSA. CDR3 length equals 16 residues. The chain's CDR3 is CASSWGTGTGTYEQYF. CDR3 DNA: TGTGCCAGCAGCTGGGGGACAGGGACAGGGACCTACGAGCAGTACTTC.

The chain links TRBV7-2 to TRBJ2-7; TRBD1 matches at 7 bases. Germline V lookup: CDR1 SGHTA, CDR2 FQGNSA. The CDR3 extends over 15 amino acids. V shed 5 bases and J 1 base; nucleotides not matched to a gene: 8. CDR3 nucleotide sequence: TGTGCCAGCAGCGCACAGGGGAAAGGATCCTACGAGCAGTACTTC. It yields the protein CASSAQGKGSYEQYF.

This clone was observed a single time. V usage is TRBV27 and J usage is TRBJ1-2; TRBD1 agrees at 9 bases. Losses at the gene ends were 5 bases for V and 3 bases for J; bases not matched to a gene: 7. Germline V gene data show CDR1 as MNHEY and CDR2 as SMNVEV (reference sequence). The CDR3 has 15 amino acids. This CDR3 reads CASSPRTGVYYGYTF. DNA for the CDR3: TGTGCCAGCAGTCCCCGGACAGGGGTTTACTATGGCTACACCTTC.

The V and J genes are TRBV27 and TRBJ1-5; possible D gene TRBD1, 6 bases. The CDR3 extends over 15 amino acids. V was pared by 5 bases and J by 0 bases, with 11 bases between. CDR1 is MNHEY, CDR2 SMNVEV, per germline (reference sequence). CDR3 sequence (DNA): TGTGCCAGCAGTCCCACAGGGCTTAGCAATCAGCCCCAGCATTTT. Translating it yields CASSPTGLSNQPQHF.

CDR3 sequence reads: CASSIGTGGFWSTGELFF. For the CDR3, the DNA is TGTGCCAGTAGTATCGGGACAGGGGGCTTTTGGTCTACCGGGGAGCTGTTTTTT. The chain links TRBV19 to TRBJ2-2; 12 bases match TRBD1. J was trimmed by 5 bases and V by 3 bases; bases with no gene match: 10. Looked up from germline, CDR1 is LNHDA and CDR2 is SQIVND (reference sequence). CDR3 size: 18 residues.

This clone turned up a few times. This chain connects TRBV4-1 to TRBJ1-5, with a tentative D call TRBD1 (5 bases). Trimming cost V 4 bases and J 5 bases, with 15 bases left between them. This CDR3 comprises 15 residues. Germline-derived CDR1 and CDR2 are MGHRA and YSYEKL. CDR3 DNA sequence: TGCGCCAGCAGCCCGCAGGGATTCCCTGATCAGCCCCAGCATTTT. It yields the protein CASSPQGFPDQPQHF.

V gene TRBV5-1 combines with J gene TRBJ1-1; D not certain. The ends were cut back, 0 bases at V and 0 bases at J, with 3 bases in the middle. The germline V gene has CDR1 SGHRS and CDR2 YFSETQ. CDR3 length equals 13 residues. The DNA for the CDR3 is TGCGCCAGCAGCTTGGAGCTGAACACTGAAGCTTTCTTT. It is translated as CASSLELNTEAFF.

The V gene is TRBV25-1, the J gene TRBJ1-1, with unresolved D. This CDR3 region has 14 residues. Trimming stripped 3 bases from V and 8 bases from J, with 16 bases between. The germline gives CDR1 MGHDK, CDR2 SYGVNS. The CDR3 sequence: CASSDLGVPPEAFF. DNA for the CDR3: TGTGCCAGCAGTGACCTTGGAGTACCACCCGAAGCTTTCTTT.

The chain combines TRBV11-2 with TRBJ1-2; 7 bases are a match to TRBD1. The CDR3 covers 15 residues. The V segment lost 1 base and the J segment 2 bases; nucleotides outside the gene matches: 4. Germline CDR1 reads SGHAT; CDR2 reads FQNNGV. The CDR3 sequence: CASSLVLTGNYGYTF. The CDR3, as DNA: TGTGCCAGCAGCTTAGTCTTGACAGGGAACTATGGCTACACCTTC.